Shown below are 18 T cell receptor beta chains from a single sample sequenced in a study of glioma-infiltrating T cells. Amplification of TCR alpha and beta CDR3 regions from RNA used iRepertoire nested multiplex PCR. TCRdb re-called the multiplex PCR reads with MiXCR, one entry per CDR3 protein. The sample contains approximately 110,000 distinct CDR3 sequences, around 23% of which appear only once. The sample comprised glioma tissue, nonneoplastic brain tissue, or PBMCs (not recorded which). These receptors originate from a human donor with low-grade glioma or glioblastoma, undergoing nonglioma brain surgery, or in good health (not recorded which).

To note about this clonotype: A junction boundary mismatches the germline segment, possibly from a read error. The rearrangement joins TRBV29-1 to TRBJ1-1; TRBD1 matches at 10 bases. This CDR3 contains 11 residues. The germline V gene has CDR1 SQVTM and CDR2 ANQGSEA. The CDR3 sequence: CSVATGGARSF. In DNA, the CDR3 is TGCAGCGTCGCGACAGGGGGCGCGAGAAGCTTT.

Of note for this clonotype: Its ends do not fully match the called genes, so a read error is possible. V and J are TRBV4-1 and TRBJ2-3, with 9 bases aligning to TRBD2. This CDR3 has 15 amino acids. Germline V gives CDR1 MGHRA, CDR2 YSYEKL. CDR3 nucleotides: TGCGCCAGCAGCCAAGTTAGCGGGAGTGGGAATACGCGGTATTTT. It encodes CASSQVSGSGNTRYF.

This clonotype has ten or more counts. V is TRBV11-2 and J is TRBJ2-2, with D unresolved. CDR1 is SGHAT and CDR2 is FQNNGV in the germline V gene. Deletions cut 6 bases from V and 2 bases from J, with 10 bases between. This CDR3 contains 14 residues. CDR3 nucleotide sequence: TGTGCCAGCAGTCTCGGCCTCAACACCGGGGAGCTGTTTTTT. Its translation: CASSLGLNTGELFF.

This clonotype has more than one count but fewer than ten. V and J are TRBV30 and TRBJ2-1, with unresolved D. This CDR3 region has 14 residues. V shed 5 bases and J shed 6 bases, with 17 bases lying between them. In germline, CDR1 is GTSNPN, CDR2 SVGIG (reference sequence). CDR3 sequence reads: CAWSADPVGNEQFF. CDR3 nucleotide sequence: TGTGCCTGGTCCGCGGACCCGGTGGGCAATGAGCAGTTCTTC.

This clonotype has only a few counts. The chain recombines TRBV29-1 with TRBJ1-1; D is undetermined. Germline V gives CDR1 SQVTM, CDR2 ANQGSEA. This CDR3 has 11 residues. V lost 5 bases and J 6 bases, leaving 10 bases between the germline ends. The CDR3 reads CSVIVFAEAFF. CDR3 bases: TGCAGCGTTATCGTATTCGCTGAAGCTTTCTTT.

This chain connects TRBV30 to TRBJ1-1; D is ambiguous. V was cut by 0 bases and J by 6 bases, with 5 bases left in between. The CDR3 spans 11 residues. Germline V gene sequence: CDR1 GTSNPN, CDR2 SVGIG (reference sequence). CDR3 amino acids: CAWSVKSEAFF. CDR3 nucleotide sequence: TGTGCCTGGAGTGTAAAATCTGAAGCTTTCTTT.

This clonotype was seen only once. One end of the junction varies from germline; a read error may be responsible. This chain links TRBV4-1 with TRBJ1-1; TRBD1 matches at 9 bases. The CDR3 has 15 residues. Looked up from germline, CDR1 is MGHRA and CDR2 is YSYEKL. Written as DNA, the CDR3 is TGCGCCAGCAACCAATTCACAGGGGGCCTTACTGAAGCTTTCTTT. This codes for CASNQFTGGLTEAFF.

Only a few counts were recorded for this clonotype. A much bigger clone sits one base away, suggesting this may be a read error. The chain couples TRBV7-6 to TRBJ2-5; tentatively, D is TRBD2 (6 bases). This CDR3 has 13 residues. The germline CDR1 and CDR2 sequences are SGHVS and FNYEAQ. The V end lost 2 bases, the J end lost 3 bases, and 7 bases lay between the germline ends. CDR3 region: CASSLIAEETQYF. Written as DNA, the CDR3 is TGTGCCAGCAGCTTAATAGCGGAAGAGACCCAGTACTTC.

Many counts were recorded for this clonotype. This sequence joins TRBV20-1 and TRBJ2-3; 8 bases line up with TRBD2. The CDR3 is 16 residues long. Germline CDR1 reads DFQATT; CDR2 reads SNEGSKA (reference sequence). After removal of 0 bases from V and 6 bases from J, the junction contained 11 bases not matched to a gene. This CDR3 is CSARDGVAGPADTQYF. The CDR3 region has the DNA TGCAGTGCTAGAGATGGAGTAGCGGGACCGGCGGATACGCAGTATTTT.

Comment on this clonotype: A read error may be the cause here, since a much bigger clone is one base away. The chain is built from TRBV24-1 and TRBJ2-7, with 13 bases that match TRBD2. Germline CDR1 reads KGHDR; CDR2 reads SFDVKD. With V trimmed by 3 bases and J by 7 bases, 8 bases remained unmatched. This CDR3 is 16 amino acids long. Here the CDR3 reads CATSDRTSGGYNEQYF. The CDR3 coding sequence is TGTGCCACCAGTGATCGGACTAGCGGGGGCTACAATGAGCAGTACTTC.

This clonotype has ten or more counts. J is TRBJ2-7 and V is TRBV19; 10 bases align to TRBD1. CDR1 and CDR2 from the germline V gene are LNHDA and SQIVND (reference sequence). The CDR3 has 15 residues. The V segment lost 10 bases and the J segment 5 bases; nucleotides outside the gene matches: 14. The CDR3 DNA reads as TGTGCCACCGCGATGGGACAGGGGTTGAGCCACGAGCAGTACTTC. Protein product: CATAMGQGLSHEQYF.

Note on this clonotype: Germline and junction disagree at one end, which may indicate a read error. V and J are TRBV4-1 and TRBJ2-1; maybe TRBD2 (5 bases). From germline, CDR1 is MGHRA and CDR2 YSYEKL. The CDR3 is 12 amino acids. Here the CDR3 DNA reads TGCGCCAGCGGCCAAGTTAGCGATGAGCAGTTCTTC. Translation: CASGQVSDEQFF.

This clonotype was found many times. The J gene is TRBJ2-7, the V gene TRBV28, with D hard to call. Per the germline V gene, CDR1 is MDHEN and CDR2 is SYDVKM. This CDR3 is 13 amino acids long. Trimming cost V 3 bases and J 4 bases, with 10 bases left between them. The CDR3 DNA follows: TGTGCCAGCAGTTTTGGTCCGTTGTACGAGCAGTACTTC. Protein: CASSFGPLYEQYF. Full variable domain (outside the CDR3, taken from reference TRBV28 and TRBJ2-7): DVKVTQSSRYLVKRTGEKVFLECVQDMDHENMFWYRQDPGLGLRLIYFSYDVKMKEKGDIPEGYSVSREKKERFSLILESASTNQTSMYLCASSFGPLYEQYFGPGTRLTVT.

The sample holds many counts of this clonotype. This chain connects TRBV19 to TRBJ1-1; a weak D match, TRBD1 (5 bases). Trimming took 8 bases from V and 3 from J, leaving 13 bases between them. The CDR3 is made up of 13 amino acids. Germline lookup yields CDR1 LNHDA and CDR2 SQIVND (reference sequence). The CDR3 is CASRAQGHTEAFF. CDR3 DNA: TGTGCCAGTCGGGCGCAGGGTCACACTGAAGCTTTCTTT.

Turning to this clonotype: A single base separates this from a much larger clone, so it may be a read error. The rearrangement uses TRBV7-2 and TRBJ2-5; 7 nucleotides align to TRBD1. Per the germline V gene, CDR1 is SGHTA and CDR2 is FQGNSA. The CDR3 has 15 residues. The CDR3 loop is CASSLDSPQGETHYF. The DNA for the CDR3 is TGTGCCAGCAGCTTGGACTCCCCCCAGGGGGAGACCCACTACTTC. Looking up the rest from reference TRBV7-2 and TRBJ2-5 gives the full variable domain: GAGVSQSPSNKVTEKGKDVELRCDPISGHTALYWYRQSLGQGLEFLIYFQGNSAPDKSGLPSDRFSAERTGGSVSTLTIQRTQQEDSAVYLCASSLDSPQGETHYFGPGTRLLVL.

This chain joins TRBV18 and TRBJ1-1; D remains ambiguous. Germline V gene sequence: CDR1 KGHSH, CDR2 LQKENI. The CDR3 is 14 amino acids. V gave up 2 bases and J gave up 6 bases, with 13 bases separating them. DNA of the CDR3: TGTGCCAGCTCACCAGTGGGTTCCAACGCTGAAGCTTTCTTT. Translation: CASSPVGSNAEAFF.

This clonotype was seen at least ten times. The chain carries TRBV7-9 and TRBJ2-3; D remains ambiguous. CDR3 size: 14 residues. Germline lookup yields CDR1 SEHNR and CDR2 FQNEAQ (reference sequence). V lost 5 bases, J lost 6 bases, and 15 bases lay in between. The CDR3 sequence: CASSRVGFSDTQYF. In nucleotides, the CDR3 is TGTGCCAGCAGCCGCGTGGGGTTTTCGGATACGCAGTATTTT.

The V call is TRBV12-3 or TRBV12-4, the J call TRBJ1-2; D is possibly TRBD1 (5 bases). V was cut by 6 bases and J by 4 bases, with 12 bases left in between. This CDR3 contains 13 residues. In DNA form, the CDR3 reads TGTGCCAGCAGCCGGGACTTTTTCTATGGCTACACCTTC. Translation gives CASSRDFFYGYTF.